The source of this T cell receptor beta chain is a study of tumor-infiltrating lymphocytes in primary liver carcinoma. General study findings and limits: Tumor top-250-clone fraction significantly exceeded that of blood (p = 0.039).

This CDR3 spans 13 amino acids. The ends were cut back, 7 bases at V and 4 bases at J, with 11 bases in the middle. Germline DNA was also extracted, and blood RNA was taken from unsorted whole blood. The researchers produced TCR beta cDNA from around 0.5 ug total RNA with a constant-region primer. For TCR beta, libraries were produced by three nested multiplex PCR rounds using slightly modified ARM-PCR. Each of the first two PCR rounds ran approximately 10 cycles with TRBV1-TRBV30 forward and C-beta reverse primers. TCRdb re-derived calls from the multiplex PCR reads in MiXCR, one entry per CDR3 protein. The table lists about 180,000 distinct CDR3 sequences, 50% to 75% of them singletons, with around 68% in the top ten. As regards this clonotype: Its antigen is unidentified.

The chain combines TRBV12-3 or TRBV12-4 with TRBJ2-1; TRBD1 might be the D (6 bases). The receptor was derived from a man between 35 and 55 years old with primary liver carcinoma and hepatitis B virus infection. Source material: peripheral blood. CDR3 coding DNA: TGTGCCAGCACTATTAGGGGGTACAATGAGCAGTTCTTC. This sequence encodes CASTIRGYNEQFF.